A selection of T cell receptor beta chains follows, all from one sample in a study of blood T cell repertoires in COVID-19. Generated by immunoSEQ multiplex PCR, the TCRdb table keeps only in-frame clones and is missing some. Counted here are more than 13,000 clones, around 85% occurring once; the ten biggest clones make up roughly 28%. Input material: peripheral blood. These receptors came from a human donor in a cohort sampled during active COVID-19. CDR3s include the opening cysteine and the closing phenylalanine or tryptophan. Where a row states a size, it is once, few, many or the class of an expanded clone; other rows omit it.

V gene	J gene	clone size	CDR3 protein
TRBV6-5	TRBJ2-3	.	CASSYSGGRDTQYF
TRBV27	TRBJ2-2	.	CASSIRPSGRNPGELFF
TRBV4-3	TRBJ1-2	.	CASSQDARGHYTF
TRBV7-2	TRBJ2-5	.	CASSPGGGRGRTQYF
TRBV28	TRBJ2-7	few	CASSQPQGMAEQYF
TRBV28	TRBJ2-7	few	CASSLPDSYEQYF
TRBV19	TRBJ2-7	.	CASRSGYEQYF
TRBV7-9	TRBJ2-5	once	CASSTTGTVIEETQYF
TRBV5-1	TRBJ2-5	.	CASSLSHGTSGSMGETQYF
TRBV28	TRBJ2-7	once	CASMRQGQNEQYF
TRBV9	TRBJ2-7	.	CASSVGQGSGHEQYF
TRBV6-2/TRBV6-3	TRBJ2-7	.	CASSPGTETKEQYF
TRBV19	TRBJ2-7	.	CAVSTGGTQGFYEQYF
TRBV27	TRBJ1-2	.	CASSQGASNYGYTF
TRBV27	TRBJ1-5	.	CASKSGTGSNQPQHF
TRBV11-3	TRBJ2-3	.	CASSNRQGASTDTQYF
TRBV7-7	TRBJ2-3	.	CASSSYRGDTQYF
TRBV5-1	TRBJ2-3	.	CASSSGTSGSTDTQYF
TRBV2	TRBJ2-1	.	CASSGNEQFF
TRBV19	TRBJ2-7	.	CASSGQGYYEQYF
TRBV6-5	TRBJ1-1	.	CASSRKQGNTEAFF
TRBV5-4	TRBJ1-1	.	CASTRDRLRLTEAFF